The 15 T cell receptor beta chains given below trace back to one sample, sequenced in a study of breast tumors, draining lymph nodes, adjacent tissues (dated by TCRdb to 2016 to 2017). The library was prepared using multiplex PCR. Sequencing was carried out with an Illumina HiSeq 2000. In-frame beta chains were kept once TCRdb had trimmed the public reads at Q25 with fastp and called clones with MiXCR. Each entry is one CDR3 protein sequence, shown with its most common DNA and genes. The sample table lists 20,000 to 25,000 distinct CDR3 sequences, around 50% of them with a count of one. Roughly an eighth of the sample is taken by the ten largest. Sample: breast tumor tissue. Every receptor here comes from a female donor with breast cancer. Some clones in this sample may be carry-over from other donors' samples.

This clonotype was recorded a few times. The chain links TRBV12-3 or TRBV12-4 to TRBJ2-2; D is undetermined. V was clipped by 2 bases and J by 2 bases, with 0 bases between them. The CDR3 runs to 12 residues. The CDR3 reads CASSLNTGELFF. DNA for the CDR3: TGTGCCAGCAGTTTAAACACCGGGGAGCTGTTTTTT.

The chain has TRBV20-1 and TRBJ2-2, with 15 bases lining up with TRBD2. The trim removed 5 bases at V and 7 bases at J, leaving 8 bases unmatched. The CDR3 contains 16 residues. Per the germline V gene, CDR1 is DFQATT and CDR2 is SNEGSKA (reference sequence). The DNA of the CDR3 is TGCAGTGCTTTCGGACTAGCGGGGGGGCAGCTCGGGGAGCTGTTTTTT. Encoded protein: CSAFGLAGGQLGELFF.

The chain has TRBV29-1 and TRBJ2-3, with D possibly being TRBD2 (5 bases). The CDR3 length is 14 residues. Germline assignment: CDR1 SQVTM and CDR2 ANQGSEA. Trimming stripped 3 bases from V and 7 bases from J, with 17 bases between. The CDR3 DNA reads TGCAGCGTTGAGGGTGTTATCCGGGGAAATACGCAGTATTTT. Its translation is CSVEGVIRGNTQYF.

The chain carries TRBV28 and TRBJ1-5, with TRBD1 matching 7 bases. The CDR3 sequence is 15 residues long. Trimming took 4 bases from V and 6 from J; bases not matched to a gene: 9. Germline V lookup: CDR1 MDHEN, CDR2 SYDVKM. The CDR3 loop reads CASSYTGARSQPQHF. CDR3 sequence (DNA): TGTGCCAGCAGTTATACAGGGGCAAGGAGTCAGCCCCAGCATTTT. Drawing the rest from reference TRBV28 and TRBJ1-5, the complete variable domain is DVKVTQSSRYLVKRTGEKVFLECVQDMDHENMFWYRQDPGLGLRLIYFSYDVKMKEKGDIPEGYSVSREKKERFSLILESASTNQTSMYLCASSYTGARSQPQHFGDGTRLSIL.

This clonotype was observed many times. The chain recombines TRBV7-9 with TRBJ1-4; D remains ambiguous. This CDR3 has 14 residues. V shed 0 bases and J shed 5 bases, with 7 bases lying between them. CDR1 SEHNR and CDR2 FQNEAQ come from the germline V gene (reference sequence). CDR3 coding DNA: TGTGCCAGCAGCTTAGCGGGTCAGAATGAAAAACTGTTTTTT. Translation: CASSLAGQNEKLFF.

A word on this clonotype: At one end, the junction sequence differs from germline, possibly due to a read error. V is TRBV5-1 and J is TRBJ1-6; maybe TRBD1 (6 bases). CDR3 size: 14 residues. Germline lookup yields CDR1 SGHRS and CDR2 YFSETQ. The DNA for the CDR3 is TGCGCCAGCAGCTTTACAGGGTCGGATTCCCCCCTCCACTTT. Amino acid sequence: CASSFTGSDSPLHF.

This clonotype counts as medium-sized (0.01 to 0.1%). This chain joins TRBV4-2 and TRBJ1-6; D might be TRBD1 (5 bases). Germline CDR1 LGHNA, CDR2 YNFKEQ. The CDR3 contains 13 residues. Trimming shortened V by 3 bases and J by 14 bases, and 14 bases separated the two germline ends. CDR3 nucleotide sequence: TGTGCCAGCAGCCAGGACACCATTGGAGCCCTCCACTTT. Protein product: CASSQDTIGALHF.

The rearrangement links TRBV5-6 to TRBJ1-2, with 7 bases that match TRBD1. CDR1 is SGHDT, CDR2 YYEEEE, per germline. V trimming: 4 bases; J trimming: 7 bases; junction bases outside the gene matches: 4. This CDR3 has 12 residues. CDR3 DNA: TGTGCCAGCAGCATGGGACAGCCTGGCTACACCTTC. Residues: CASSMGQPGYTF.

The rearrangement links TRBV20-1 to TRBJ1-4, with D tentatively TRBD1 (5 bases). Trimming removed 1 base at V and 8 bases at J, with 14 bases between. From germline, CDR1 is DFQATT and CDR2 SNEGSKA (reference sequence). The CDR3 contains 14 residues. The CDR3 protein is CSARGTPAGEKLFF. The CDR3 DNA sequence: TGCAGTGCTAGAGGGACACCGGCGGGCGAAAAACTGTTTTTT.

This clonotype was picked up many times. This rearrangement joins TRBV19 to TRBJ2-1, with D possibly matching TRBD2 (5 bases). This CDR3 has 15 residues. The V end was cut by 5 bases, the J end by 2 bases, with 13 bases between. From germline, CDR1 is LNHDA and CDR2 SQIVND (reference sequence). The CDR3 reads CASSPRLPTYNEQFF. In DNA form, the CDR3 reads TGTGCCAGTAGTCCCCGACTACCGACCTACAATGAGCAGTTCTTC.

The chain couples TRBV7-9 to TRBJ2-7; no clear D gene. Germline CDR1 and CDR2: SEHNR and FQNEAQ (reference sequence). V lost 1 base to trimming and J lost 8 bases, with 6 bases between them. This CDR3 has 11 residues. The CDR3 DNA reads TGTGCCAGCAGCTTAGGGGCCAAGCAGTACTTC. It is translated as CASSLGAKQYF.

This clonotype was seen ten or more times. The rearrangement joins TRBV2 to TRBJ1-4; possible D gene TRBD1, 6 bases. Per germline, CDR1 SNHLY and CDR2 FYNNEI. V was trimmed by 3 bases and J by 7 bases, leaving 21 bases between them. This CDR3 is built from 17 residues. The DNA of the CDR3 is TGTGCCAGCAGTGAGTTATCGGCGGGGGGCAATCGTGAAAAACTGTTTTTT. Translating it yields CASSELSAGGNREKLFF.

V gene TRBV29-1 combines with J gene TRBJ2-7; 10 bases line up with TRBD1. V lost 6 bases and J lost 5; bases outside the gene matches: 7. This CDR3 is built from 13 residues. Germline V lookup: CDR1 SQVTM, CDR2 ANQGSEA. The CDR3 DNA is TGCAGCGTAGAGGGACAGGGGCTCGACGAGCAGTACTTC. Residues: CSVEGQGLDEQYF.

J is TRBJ2-1 and V is TRBV11-2; unclear D gene. The CDR3 is 15 residues long. The V and J ends lost 6 bases and 0 bases respectively, with 12 bases between them. Germline CDR1 and CDR2: SGHAT and FQNNGV. The CDR3 loop is CASRKGESSYNEQFF. Written as DNA, the CDR3 is TGTGCCAGCAGAAAAGGAGAAAGCTCCTACAATGAGCAGTTCTTC.

This clonotype was observed a few times. The chain couples TRBV5-1 to TRBJ2-5, with 9 nucleotides matching TRBD1. The germline gives CDR1 SGHRS, CDR2 YFSETQ. Trimming took 4 bases from V and 5 from J; bases not matched to a gene: 9. There are 15 residues in the CDR3. This CDR3 reads CASSPNTGGFETQYF. The DNA of the CDR3 is TGCGCCAGCAGCCCAAACACAGGGGGCTTCGAGACCCAGTACTTC.